Each of the 27 T cell receptor beta chains below was sequenced from the same sample in a study of T cell clonotyping in hematopoietic cell transplantation (dated by TCRdb to about 2021). The method was the immunoSEQ multiplex PCR assay. The table comes from immuneACCESS by way of TCRdb, which keeps in-frame sequences with V and J called. Part of the clones is missing from these tables; in studies checked, under half for an unresolved V gene and the rest for unknown reasons. Counted in this sample were 29,000 or so clones; more than 85% of them appeared once. Roughly a tenth of the sample lies in the top ten. The time point label for this specimen denotes: 100 days after allo-HCT. The sequenced sample was PBMCs, obtained 100 days after allogeneic stem cell transplant. Source of these receptors: a female patient aged 45-65 years who had an allogeneic stem cell transplant from a related donor, so the T cells may come from the graft donor. Some clones in this sample may be carry-over from other donors' samples.

The chain's CDR3 is CASSEQGRETVDTQYF. The CDR3 DNA sequence: TGTGCCAGCAGTGAACAGGGTCGGGAGACTGTAGATACGCAGTATTTT. The genes are TRBV2 and TRBJ2-3; TRBD2 might be the D (6 bases). Germline V gene data show CDR1 as SNHLY and CDR2 as FYNNEI. Trimming removed 2 bases at V and 5 bases at J, with 17 bases between. The CDR3 has 16 residues.

The chain couples TRBV6-5 to TRBJ2-1; D is unresolved. Germline loops: CDR1 MNHEY, CDR2 SVGAGI. The CDR3 contains 15 residues. V shed 2 bases and J shed 0 bases, with 8 bases lying between them. This chain's CDR3 is CASSYGTSSYNEQFF. CDR3 in DNA: TGTGCCAGCAGTTACGGTACGAGCTCCTACAATGAGCAGTTCTTC.

The chain has TRBV6-5 and TRBJ2-7, with D perhaps matching TRBD2 (5 bases). Germline assignment: CDR1 MNHEY and CDR2 SVGAGI. The germline V and J ends were trimmed by 7 bases and 3 bases, with 16 bases remaining between them. This CDR3 has 14 residues. CDR3 nucleotides: TGTGCCAGCAACACCTTAGGACGGGGCTACGAGCAGTACTTC. The encoded protein is CASNTLGRGYEQYF.

In regard to this clone: One end of the junction does not line up with germline, which may come from a read error. The sample has other DNA sequences that encode this CDR3 too. The chain combines TRBV11-2 with TRBJ2-7; D unresolved. This CDR3 spans 13 amino acids. Germline V gene lookup returns CDR1 SGHAT and CDR2 FQNNGV. DNA for the CDR3: TGCGCCAGCAGCTTACAGACTTCCTACGAGCAGTACTTC. This encodes CASSLQTSYEQYF.

V and J are TRBV27 and TRBJ2-6; D is perhaps TRBD1 (6 bases). V gave up 5 bases and J gave up 1 base, with 6 bases separating them. The CDR3 length is 14 residues. Germline V lookup: CDR1 MNHEY, CDR2 SMNVEV (reference sequence). The CDR3 DNA is TGTGCCAGCAGTAGGGGGTCTGGGGCCAACGTCCTGACTTTC. This codes for CASSRGSGANVLTF.

The chain uses TRBV15 and TRBJ1-5; no definite D call. This CDR3 has 13 amino acids. The germline V gene has CDR1 LNHNV and CDR2 YYDKDF (reference sequence). V was pared by 0 bases and J by 4 bases, with 4 bases between. CDR3 region: CATSRDVNQPQHF. In DNA, the CDR3 is TGTGCCACCAGCAGAGATGTGAATCAGCCCCAGCATTTT. Looking up the rest from reference TRBV15 and TRBJ1-5 gives the full variable domain: DAMVIQNPRYQVTQFGKPVTLSCSQTLNHNVMYWYQQKSSQAPKLLFHYYDKDFNNEADTPDNFQSRRPNTSFCFLDIRSPGLGDTAMYLCATSRDVNQPQHFGDGTRLSIL.

This clone appeared once. The rearrangement joins TRBV7-9 to TRBJ2-2; D gene uncertain. The germline V gene encodes CDR1 SEHNR and CDR2 FQNEAQ (reference sequence). The CDR3 is 10 amino acids. The V gene lost 4 bases and the J gene lost 11 bases, with 5 bases spanning the gap. The CDR3 is CASSYDELFF. CDR3 DNA sequence: TGTGCCAGCAGCTACGATGAGCTGTTTTTT.

This chain joins TRBV5-1 and TRBJ1-6; D is ambiguous. The CDR3 has 17 amino acids. Germline V gives CDR1 SGHRS, CDR2 YFSETQ. The V end was cut by 2 bases, the J end by 2 bases, with 14 bases between. This CDR3 is CASSFGPAGTYNSPLHF. The DNA of the CDR3 is TGCGCCAGCAGCTTTGGACCGGCCGGGACCTATAATTCACCCCTCCACTTT.

This clone was counted a few times. The CDR3: CASSLEGRLGEQYF. CDR3 DNA: TGCGCCAGCAGCTTGGAGGGCAGGTTAGGCGAGCAGTACTTC. The rearrangement joins TRBV5-1 to TRBJ2-7, with unresolved D. Per the germline V gene, CDR1 is SGHRS and CDR2 is YFSETQ. V shed 0 bases and J shed 6 bases, with 13 bases lying between them. CDR3 length equals 14 residues.

The chain has TRBV6-5 and TRBJ1-6, with D possibly matching TRBD1 (6 bases). The V and J ends lost 2 bases and 5 bases respectively, with 10 bases between them. The germline V gene has CDR1 MNHEY and CDR2 SVGAGI. The CDR3 totals 15 residues. In DNA form, the CDR3 reads TGTGCCAGCAGTTACGGGGGCGTCCATAATTCACCCCTCCACTTT. Amino acid sequence: CASSYGGVHNSPLHF.

The chain has TRBV4-2 and TRBJ2-5, with 9 bases aligning to TRBD2. J lost 4 bases, V lost 1 base, and 4 bases had no gene match. The CDR3 runs 15 residues. CDR1 and CDR2 (germline): LGHNA, YNFKEQ. The CDR3 region is CASSQGGSGGETQYF. The CDR3 bases are TGTGCCAGCAGCCAAGGTGGTAGCGGGGGAGAGACCCAGTACTTC.

V gene TRBV9 combines with J gene TRBJ1-1; TRBD1 might be the D (6 bases). Per the germline V gene, CDR1 is SGDLS and CDR2 is YYNGEE. V was pared by 1 base and J by 1 base, with 17 bases between. The CDR3 totals 17 residues. The DNA for the CDR3 is TGTGCCAGCAGCGTACGGGCGGGGGCGAATTGGAACACTGAAGCTTTCTTT. Its protein is CASSVRAGANWNTEAFF.

The chain links TRBV5-4 to TRBJ2-2, with 9 positions matching TRBD1. In germline, CDR1 is SGHNT, CDR2 YYREEE (reference sequence). The CDR3 has 19 amino acids. The ends lost 0 bases at V and 3 bases at J; junction bases unmatched: 12. The CDR3 DNA reads as TGTGCCAGCAGCTTGGGCGGGACAGGGCGTTTAATCGACACCGGGGAGCTGTTTTTT. Its translation: CASSLGGTGRLIDTGELFF. Full variable domain (missing parts from reference TRBV5-4 and TRBJ2-2): ETGVTQSPTHLIKTRGQQVTLRCSSQSGHNTVSWYQQALGQGPQFIFQYYREEENGRGNFPPRFSGLQFPNYSSELNVNALELDDSALYLCASSLGGTGRLIDTGELFFGEGSRLTVL.

The chain combines TRBV7-9 with TRBJ1-1, with TRBD1 matching over 8 bases. The CDR3 sequence is 15 residues long. Germline lookup yields CDR1 SEHNR and CDR2 FQNEAQ (reference sequence). The V gene end was trimmed by 2 bases and the J gene end by 2 bases; junction bases not matched to a gene: 4. CDR3 nucleotides: TGTGCCAGCAGCTTATTTGGACAGGGTAACACTGAAGCTTTCTTT. It translates to CASSLFGQGNTEAFF.

This clone was seen once. The chain uses TRBV6-5 and TRBJ2-5, with D tentatively TRBD1 or TRBD2 (5 bases each). V was pared by 4 bases and J by 4 bases, with 13 bases between. CDR3 length equals 14 residues. CDR1 MNHEY and CDR2 SVGAGI come from the germline V gene. CDR3 sequence reads: CASSSGTQGETQYF. CDR3 nucleotide sequence: TGTGCCAGCAGTTCCGGGACCCAGGGAGAGACCCAGTACTTC.

V usage is TRBV7-9 and J usage is TRBJ1-2; D remains unclear. The CDR3 sequence is 13 residues long. CDR1 is SEHNR and CDR2 is FQNEAQ in the germline V gene (reference sequence). The V gene lost 0 bases and the J gene lost 8 bases, with 10 bases spanning the gap. The CDR3 protein is CASSLAQIAGYTF. The CDR3 DNA reads TGTGCCAGCAGCTTAGCACAGATTGCGGGCTACACCTTC. Full variable domain (remainder filled in from reference TRBV7-9 and TRBJ1-2): DTGVSQNPRHKITKRGQNVTFRCDPISEHNRLYWYRQTLGQGPEFLTYFQNEAQLEKSRLLSDRFSAERPKGSFSTLEIQRTEQGDSAMYLCASSLAQIAGYTFGSGTRLTVV.

The rearrangement joins TRBV6-1 to TRBJ2-7; possible D gene TRBD2, 6 bases. The CDR3 runs 13 residues. Germline CDR1 is MNHNS and CDR2 is SASEGT. V lost 6 bases and J 3 bases, leaving 12 bases between the germline ends. The CDR3 coding sequence is TGTGCCAGCAGCCGGGACTCCCACTACGAGCAGTACTTC. Protein product: CASSRDSHYEQYF.

This chain links TRBV30 with TRBJ1-6; the match to TRBD1 covers 9 bases. The CDR3 is made up of 16 amino acids. With 1 base clipped from V and 10 bases from J, the junction kept 11 bases outside the gene matches. CDR1 and CDR2 from the germline V gene are GTSNPN and SVGIG (reference sequence). The CDR3: CAWSDWRGQGSSPLHF. The CDR3 coding sequence is TGTGCCTGGAGTGACTGGAGGGGACAGGGATCGTCACCCCTCCACTTT.

This clone has just one count. This chain connects TRBV2 to TRBJ2-1; the D is unclear. CDR1 is SNHLY and CDR2 is FYNNEI in the germline V gene. V was cut by 5 bases and J by 7 bases, with 12 bases left in between. The CDR3 loop spans 13 amino acids. The CDR3: CASSTGRSNEQFF. The CDR3 region has the DNA TGTGCCAGCAGTACCGGGCGGTCGAATGAGCAGTTCTTC.

The J gene is TRBJ2-1, the V gene TRBV19; D is possibly TRBD2 (6 bases). This CDR3 is 19 amino acids long. The germline V and J ends were trimmed by 7 bases and 0 bases, with 25 bases remaining between them. CDR1 and CDR2 from the germline V gene are LNHDA and SQIVND (reference sequence). CDR3 nucleotides: TGTGCCAGTATGAACAAGGGACTCAGAGGGACTTTCTCCTACAATGAGCAGTTCTTC. Residues: CASMNKGLRGTFSYNEQFF.

This clone occurred once. V is TRBV11-3 and J is TRBJ2-1, with D perhaps being TRBD1 or TRBD2 (5 bases each). The CDR3 is 13 amino acids. Trimming removed 4 bases from V and 4 bases from J, with 8 bases in between. Per germline, CDR1 SGHNT and CDR2 YENEEA. The CDR3 DNA sequence: TGTGCCAGCAGCTGGGGGATGTACAATGAGCAGTTCTTC. Its translation is CASSWGMYNEQFF.

This clone was recorded only once. The chain joins TRBV10-3 to TRBJ2-4; TRBD1 is a possible D gene (6 bases). The V gene's germline CDR1 is ENHRY and CDR2 SYGVKD. V dropped 0 bases and J dropped 10 bases, with 13 bases sitting between them. This CDR3 has 14 amino acids. CDR3 region: CAISESAVRGIQYF. The CDR3 nucleotides are TGTGCCATCAGTGAGTCGGCGGTCAGGGGAATTCAGTACTTC.

In nucleotides, the CDR3 is TGTGCCAGCGCGTTCAACTTCCTTGGGGACACTGAAGCTTTCTTT. Translation gives CASAFNFLGDTEAFF. The chain recombines TRBV5-5 with TRBJ1-1, with D hard to call. Germline CDR1 reads SGHKS; CDR2 reads YYEKEE (reference sequence). The CDR3 totals 15 residues. Trimming removed 7 bases at V and 3 bases at J, with 19 bases between.

The chain carries TRBV7-2 and TRBJ2-2; D unclear. Trimming removed 1 base from V and 8 bases from J, with 11 bases in between. Germline loops: CDR1 SGHTA, CDR2 FQGNSA. The CDR3 has 14 amino acids. CDR3 DNA: TGTGCCAGCAGCTTAGTCCTAGTTGCAGGGGAGCTGTTTTTT. Protein product: CASSLVLVAGELFF.

The chain couples TRBV4-1 to TRBJ2-7; D is perhaps TRBD2 (5 bases). The CDR3 is made up of 15 amino acids. Per germline, CDR1 MGHRA and CDR2 YSYEKL. Trimming stripped 2 bases from V and 3 bases from J, with 14 bases between. CDR3 DNA: TGCGCCAGCAGCCAAAACAGACCGGGGTACTACGAGCAGTACTTC. Translating gives CASSQNRPGYYEQYF.

The chain employs TRBV4-1 and TRBJ2-3, with D perhaps TRBD2 (6 bases). Looked up from germline, CDR1 is MGHRA and CDR2 is YSYEKL. This CDR3 is built from 15 residues. Trimming stripped 0 bases from V and 5 bases from J, with 12 bases between. The CDR3 DNA is TGCGCCAGCAGCCAAGACCCCGGGGGAATAGATACGCAGTATTTT. This encodes CASSQDPGGIDTQYF.

J is TRBJ2-3 and V is TRBV27; 13 nucleotides line up with TRBD2. CDR1 and CDR2 from the germline V gene are MNHEY and SMNVEV (reference sequence). Unmatched junction bases numbered 7, after V lost 1 base and J lost 6 bases. This CDR3 comprises 17 residues. The DNA for the CDR3 is TGTGCCAGCAGTTTATTAAGGACTAGCGGGGGCCTTGATACGCAGTATTTT. Protein product: CASSLLRTSGGLDTQYF.